This TCR beta chain emerged from a study of PD-1 blockade in classical Hodgkin lymphoma. Time point described: newly diagnosed, previously untreated cHL patient sample. In its sample, this clone was seen once. Trimming shortened V by 6 bases and J by 11 bases, and 23 bases separated the two germline ends. This CDR3 has 15 residues. Germline CDR1 is SNHLY and CDR2 is FYNNEI. TCRdb's copy holds only in-frame clones and misses some; the assay was immunoSEQ multiplex PCR. Found here are over 60,000 clones, over 90% of them singletons; the top ten hold roughly 2.7%. The V and J genes are TRBV2 and TRBJ1-5, with D possibly TRBD1 on 5 matching bases. The TCR originated in a human donor with classical Hodgkin lymphoma. The specimen was peripheral blood mononuclear cells (PBMCs). CDR3 loop: CASRGEAANLGSQHF. The DNA for the CDR3 is TGTGCCAGCAGGGGGGAGGCAGCTAACCTTGGGTCCCAGCATTTT.